This T cell receptor beta chain was retrieved from a study of shared T cell receptors in the human thymus. Sequencing was performed with immunoSEQ multiplex PCR; in TCRdb, only in-frame clones are kept and a portion is missing. The sample shows about 660,000 clones, 87% of them seen only once. These same records also appear under a second study, on human thymus T cells. From that report: The study used thymus tissue resected during corrective heart surgery. Thymic and blood repertoires appeared to display a bias in their usage of V and J genes. Overlap was high between thymic repertoires from unrelated individuals, as reported in related research.

The sequence came from a boy in the first two years of life with a congenital heart defect. Sequenced sample: thymocytes.

CDR3 in DNA: TGTGCCAGTAGTATAGATCGGGTCGAGCAGTTCTTC. It codes for CASSIDRVEQFF. The J gene is TRBJ2-1, the V gene TRBV19; D is unclear. Germline lookup yields CDR1 LNHDA and CDR2 SQIVND (reference sequence). V lost 0 bases and J lost 10, with 7 bases in between. The CDR3 extends over 12 amino acids. The variable domain in full, with the rest retrieved from reference TRBV19 and TRBJ2-1, is DGGITQSPKYLFRKEGQNVTLSCEQNLNHDAMYWYRQDPGQGLRLIYYSQIVNDFQKGDIAEGYSVSREKKESFPLTVTSAQKNPTAFYLCASSIDRVEQFFGPGTRLTVL.